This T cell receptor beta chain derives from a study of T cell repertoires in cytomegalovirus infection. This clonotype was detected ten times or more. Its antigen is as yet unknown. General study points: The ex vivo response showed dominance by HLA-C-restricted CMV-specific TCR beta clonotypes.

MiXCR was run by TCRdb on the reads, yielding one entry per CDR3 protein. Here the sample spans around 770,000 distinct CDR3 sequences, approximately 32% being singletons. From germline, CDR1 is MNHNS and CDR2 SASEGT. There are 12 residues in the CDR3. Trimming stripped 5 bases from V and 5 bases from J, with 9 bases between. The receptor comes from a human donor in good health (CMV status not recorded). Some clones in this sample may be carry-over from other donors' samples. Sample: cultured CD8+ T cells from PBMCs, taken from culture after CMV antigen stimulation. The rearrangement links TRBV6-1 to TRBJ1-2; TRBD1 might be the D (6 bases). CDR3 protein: CASSRDTYGYTF. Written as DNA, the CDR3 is TGTGCCAGCAGTCGGGACACTTATGGCTACACCTTC.